Below, 9 T cell receptor beta chains from the same sample are listed, as sequenced in a study of blood T cell repertoires in COVID-19. The data were produced by immunoSEQ multiplex PCR, yet TCRdb's version contains in-frame clones alone and is incomplete. The repertoire has approximately 500,000 clones, around 87% of them found once; the top ten carry 1.8%. Sequences were obtained from PBMCs or T cells enriched from blood (not recorded which). These receptors were obtained from a woman in her forties who had recovered from COVID-19.

The chain combines TRBV7-6 with TRBJ1-4; 8 bases are a match to TRBD1. This CDR3 spans 15 amino acids. Looked up from germline, CDR1 is SGHVS and CDR2 is FNYEAQ. The J segment lost 8 bases and the V segment lost 6 bases, leaving 11 bases of the junction unmatched. The CDR3 nucleotides are TGTGCCAGCAGTTATTCGACAGGGGTAAAAGAAAAACTGTTTTTT. Its protein is CASSYSTGVKEKLFF.

The rearrangement joins TRBV10-2 to TRBJ1-1, with D possibly matching TRBD1 (6 bases). Between the trimmed V and J ends, which lost 6 bases and 3 bases, there was a span of 14 bases. The CDR3 contains 14 residues. Germline V gives CDR1 WSHSY, CDR2 SAAADI. The chain's CDR3 is CASRSGGADTEAFF. The CDR3 coding sequence is TGCGCCAGCAGGTCGGGGGGCGCGGACACTGAAGCTTTCTTT.

This sequence joins TRBV19 and TRBJ1-1, with 8 bases lining up with TRBD1. The trim removed 6 bases at V and 6 bases at J, leaving 3 bases unmatched. The germline V gene encodes CDR1 LNHDA and CDR2 SQIVND (reference sequence). The CDR3 spans 12 residues. CDR3 region: CASSHRGAEAFF. The CDR3 bases are TGTGCCAGTAGCCACAGGGGGGCTGAAGCTTTCTTT.

The chain combines TRBV7-8 with TRBJ1-2; D is unclear. Per the germline V gene, CDR1 is SGHVS and CDR2 is FQNEAQ. This CDR3 region has 13 residues. V lost 4 bases to trimming and J lost 6 bases, with 12 bases between them. The CDR3 DNA is TGTGCCAGCAGCTACACCGGGAACGATGGCTACACCTTC. Translated, it gives CASSYTGNDGYTF.

In nucleotides, the CDR3 is TGTGCCAGCAGCCAGGAGGGACGCCCGGGGGATGGCTACACCTTC. Its protein is CASSQEGRPGDGYTF. V is TRBV14 and J is TRBJ1-2, with D possibly matching TRBD1 (5 bases). The V gene's germline CDR1 is SGHDN and CDR2 FVKESK. The CDR3 runs 15 residues. Trimming shortened V by 3 bases and J by 6 bases, and 17 bases separated the two germline ends.

The J gene is TRBJ2-2, the V gene TRBV5-1; 11 bases fit TRBD2. Germline V gene sequence: CDR1 SGHRS, CDR2 YFSETQ. There are 15 residues in the CDR3. Trimming cost V 4 bases and J 3 bases; bases outside gene matches: 2. CDR3 DNA sequence: TGCGCCAGCAGCGGACTAGCGGGCGACACCGGGGAGCTGTTTTTT. Protein product: CASSGLAGDTGELFF.

Of note for this clone: Germline is not matched at one junction end, which may reflect a read error. The chain recombines TRBV7-7 with TRBJ2-5; 7 bases align to TRBD1. There are 16 residues in the CDR3. Germline V CDR1 and CDR2: SSHAT, FNYEAQ (reference sequence). CDR3 coding DNA: TGTGCTAGCAGCCCATCCTTCTGGGACAGCCAAGAGACCCAGTACTTC. Translated, it gives CASSPSFWDSQETQYF.

The chain joins TRBV6-5 to TRBJ2-7; 13 bases map to TRBD2. V lost 7 bases and J lost 3; bases outside the gene matches: 3. CDR3 length: 14 amino acids. In germline, CDR1 is MNHEY, CDR2 SVGAGI. The CDR3 nucleotides are TGTGCCAGCACATGGACTAGCGGGAGCTACGAGCAGTACTTC. Translating gives CASTWTSGSYEQYF.

The chain joins TRBV6-1 to TRBJ1-1; a weak D match, TRBD1 (6 bases). There are 15 residues in the CDR3. Germline CDR1 reads MNHNS; CDR2 reads SASEGT. The germline V and J ends were trimmed by 0 bases and 4 bases, with 12 bases remaining between them. Here the CDR3 reads CASSEAQGFGTEAFF. In DNA form, the CDR3 reads TGTGCCAGCAGTGAAGCGCAGGGGTTCGGCACTGAAGCTTTCTTT.